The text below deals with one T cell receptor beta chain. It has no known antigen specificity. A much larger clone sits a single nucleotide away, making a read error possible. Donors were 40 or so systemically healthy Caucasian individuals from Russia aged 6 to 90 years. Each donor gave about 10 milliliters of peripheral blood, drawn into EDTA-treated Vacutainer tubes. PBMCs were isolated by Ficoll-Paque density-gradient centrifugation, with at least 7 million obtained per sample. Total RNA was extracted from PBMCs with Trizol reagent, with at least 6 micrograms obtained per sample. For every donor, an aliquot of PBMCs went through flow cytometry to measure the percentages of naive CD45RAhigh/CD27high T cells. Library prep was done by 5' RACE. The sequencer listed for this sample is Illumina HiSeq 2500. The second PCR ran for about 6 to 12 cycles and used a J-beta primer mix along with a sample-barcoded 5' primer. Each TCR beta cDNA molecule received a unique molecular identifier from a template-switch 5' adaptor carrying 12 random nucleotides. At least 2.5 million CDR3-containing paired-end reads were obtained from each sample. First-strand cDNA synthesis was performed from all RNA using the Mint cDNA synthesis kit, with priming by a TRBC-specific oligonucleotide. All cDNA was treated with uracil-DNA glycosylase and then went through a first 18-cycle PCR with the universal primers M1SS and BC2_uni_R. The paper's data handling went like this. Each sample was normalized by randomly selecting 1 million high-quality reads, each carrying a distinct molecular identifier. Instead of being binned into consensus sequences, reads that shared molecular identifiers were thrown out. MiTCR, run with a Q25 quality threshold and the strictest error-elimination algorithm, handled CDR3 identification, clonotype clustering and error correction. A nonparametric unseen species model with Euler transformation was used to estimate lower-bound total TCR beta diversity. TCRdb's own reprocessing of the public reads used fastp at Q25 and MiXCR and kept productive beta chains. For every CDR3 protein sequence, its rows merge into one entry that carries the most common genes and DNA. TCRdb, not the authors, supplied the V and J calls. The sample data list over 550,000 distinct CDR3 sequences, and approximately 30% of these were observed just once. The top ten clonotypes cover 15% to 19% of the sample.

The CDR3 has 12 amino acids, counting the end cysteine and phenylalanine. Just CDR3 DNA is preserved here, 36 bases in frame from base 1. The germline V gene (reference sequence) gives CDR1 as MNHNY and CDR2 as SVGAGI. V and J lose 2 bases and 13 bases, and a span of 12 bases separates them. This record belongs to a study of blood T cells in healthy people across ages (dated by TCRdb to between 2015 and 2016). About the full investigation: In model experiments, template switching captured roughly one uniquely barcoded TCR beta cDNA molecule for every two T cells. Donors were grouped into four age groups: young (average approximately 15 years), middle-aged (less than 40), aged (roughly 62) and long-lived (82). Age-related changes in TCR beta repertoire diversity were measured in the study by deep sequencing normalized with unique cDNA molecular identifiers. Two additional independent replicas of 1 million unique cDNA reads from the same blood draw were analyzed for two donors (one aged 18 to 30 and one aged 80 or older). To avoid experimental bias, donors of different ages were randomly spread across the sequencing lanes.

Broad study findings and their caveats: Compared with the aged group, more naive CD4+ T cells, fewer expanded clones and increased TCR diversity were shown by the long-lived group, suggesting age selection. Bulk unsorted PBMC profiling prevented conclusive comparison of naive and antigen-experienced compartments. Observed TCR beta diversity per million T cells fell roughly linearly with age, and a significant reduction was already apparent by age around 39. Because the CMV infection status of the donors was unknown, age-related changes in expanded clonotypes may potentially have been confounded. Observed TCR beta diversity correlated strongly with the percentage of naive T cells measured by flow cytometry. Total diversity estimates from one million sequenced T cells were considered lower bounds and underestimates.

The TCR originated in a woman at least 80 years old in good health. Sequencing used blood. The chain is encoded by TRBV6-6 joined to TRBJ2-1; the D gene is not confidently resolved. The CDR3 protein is CASSYTSETQFF. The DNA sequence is TGTGCCAGCAGTTACACGTCAGAGACCCAGTTCTTC.